A selection of T cell receptor beta chains follows, all from one sample in a study of T cell responses to AZD1222 COVID-19 vaccine. Using immunoSEQ multiplex PCR, the repertoire was profiled, and TCRdb retains in-frame clones only, with some absent. The data contain under 150,000 clones, more than 85% of them singletons. The sequencing used peripheral blood, collected on day 0 of AZD1222 vaccination. The receptor set was obtained from an adult in good health. The CDR3 runs from the conserved cysteine through the conserved F or W. A D gene is named only where the DNA matches it firmly. Rows give clone size only sometimes, using once, few, many, or a class for an expanded clone.

>TRBV18|TRBJ1-5|TRBD1|NA
CASSPAGQGGNQPQHF
TGTGCCAGCTCACCAGCGGGACAGGGTGGAAATCAGCCCCAGCATTTT
>TRBV15|TRBJ2-1|TRBD2|NA
CATSPLGTSAYNEQFF
TGTGCCACCAGCCCCCTCGGGACTAGCGCCTACAATGAGCAGTTCTTC
>TRBV7-2|TRBJ1-1|TRBD1|NA
CASSLVQGVTEAFF
TGTGCCAGCAGCTTAGTTCAGGGGGTTACTGAAGCTTTCTTT
>TRBV7-3|TRBJ1-2|NA|NA
CASSLEEGSNYGYTF
TGTGCCAGCAGCTTAGAGGAAGGGTCGAACTATGGCTACACCTTC
>TRBV5-4|TRBJ1-2|TRBD1|NA
CASSLGDRVNYGYTF
TGTGCCAGCAGCTTGGGAGACAGGGTTAACTATGGCTACACCTTC
>TRBV9|TRBJ1-2|NA|NA
CASSVVGGVSTYGYTF
TGTGCCAGCAGCGTAGTAGGAGGAGTATCCACCTATGGCTACACCTTC
>TRBV19|TRBJ1-2|TRBD1|once
CASRRDRGNGYTF
TGTGCCAGTAGACGGGACAGGGGAAATGGCTACACCTTC
>TRBV19|TRBJ1-1|NA|NA
CASSTLSLLATEAFF
TGTGCCAGTAGTACCCTCTCCCTACTGGCTACTGAAGCTTTCTTT
>TRBV15|TRBJ1-2|NA|NA
CATRTDTGSFGYGYTF
TGTGCCACCAGAACAGATACAGGGTCCTTCGGCTATGGCTACACCTTC
>TRBV3-1/TRBV3-2|TRBJ2-5|TRBD2|NA
CASSQVPSGGPMETQYF
TGTGCCAGCAGCCAAGTTCCTAGCGGGGGGCCCATGGAGACCCAGTACTTC
>TRBV6-5|TRBJ1-4|TRBD1|NA
CASTPLPGPGGELFF
TGTGCCAGCACCCCATTACCGGGACCAGGGGGGGAACTGTTTTTT
>TRBV5-1|TRBJ1-2|NA|few
CASSQGGSGNYGYTF
TGCGCCAGCAGCCAAGGGGGTTCGGGGAACTATGGCTACACCTTC
>TRBV29-1|TRBJ2-1|NA|NA
CSAGGGRDNEQFF
TGCAGCGCCGGAGGGGGCAGGGACAATGAGCAGTTCTTC
>TRBV25-1|TRBJ1-6|NA|NA
CASSELPPEAGNSPLHF
TGTGCCAGCAGTGAATTGCCGCCGGAAGCAGGGAATTCACCCCTCCACTTT
>TRBV2|TRBJ1-5|TRBD1|few
CASRIQGSSNQPQHF
TGTGCCAGCAGAATACAGGGGAGTAGCAATCAGCCCCAGCATTTT
>TRBV5-1|TRBJ2-1|NA|NA
CASSPESAPLYNEQFF
TGCGCCAGCAGCCCCGAATCGGCGCCACTATACAATGAGCAGTTCTTC
>TRBV19|TRBJ2-5|TRBD2|NA
CASSIAGTTIQESQYF
TGTGCCAGTAGTATAGCCGGGACTACCATCCAAGAGAGCCAGTACTTC
>TRBV10-1|TRBJ1-1|NA|NA
CASSEGTGRRNTEAFF
TGCGCCAGCAGTGAGGGGACGGGACGGAGAAACACTGAAGCTTTCTTT
>TRBV30|TRBJ1-2|NA|few
CAWSPSPGLYGYTF
TGTGCCTGGAGCCCGTCCCCGGGTCTCTATGGCTACACCTTC
>TRBV19|TRBJ1-5|NA|NA
CASSATRGSQPQHF
TGTGCCAGTAGCGCCACAAGGGGATCCCAGCCCCAGCATTTT
>TRBV27|TRBJ2-7|TRBD2|NA
CASSLGTSGPLGAYEQYF
TGTGCCAGCAGTTTAGGGACTAGCGGCCCCCTAGGCGCCTACGAGCAGTACTTC
>TRBV25-1|TRBJ1-6|TRBD1|NA
CASSELGTGYSPLHF
TGTGCCAGCAGTGAATTAGGGACAGGATATTCACCCCTCCACTTT
>TRBV6-1|TRBJ2-2|NA|once
CASSGLMGGMDTGELFF
TGTGCCAGCAGTGGTCTCATGGGAGGTATGGACACCGGGGAGCTGTTTTTT
>TRBV18|TRBJ1-4|TRBD1|NA
CASSQRSTGLNEKLFF
TGTGCCAGCTCTCAACGATCGACAGGGTTAAATGAAAAACTGTTTTTT
>TRBV5-4|TRBJ2-2|NA|NA
CASSPQARNTGELFF
TGTGCCAGCAGCCCACAAGCGCGGAACACCGGGGAGCTGTTTTTT
>TRBV3-1/TRBV3-2|TRBJ2-5|TRBD2|NA
CASRPKMGLAGFRGETQYF
TGTGCCAGCAGACCTAAAATGGGACTAGCGGGATTTCGGGGGGAGACCCAGTACTTC
>TRBV10-2|TRBJ2-1|NA|NA
CASGGLPNNEQFF
TGCGCCAGCGGGGGACTGCCCAACAATGAGCAGTTCTTC
>TRBV11-2|TRBJ1-6|NA|once
CASSVTGNSYNSPLHF
TGTGCCAGCAGCGTTACAGGGAACTCCTATAATTCACCCCTCCACTTT
>TRBV6-5|TRBJ1-6|NA|NA
CASSYSSFDSPLHF
TGTGCCAGCAGTTACTCATCCTTCGATTCACCCCTCCACTTT